Sequencing of this T cell receptor (beta chain) was carried out in a study of post-analysis software for immune sequencing data. The overall study: The study covered relapsing-remitting, secondary progressive and progressive-relapsing courses of multiple sclerosis.

Unique molecular identifiers were carried by the TCR beta cDNA libraries. TCRdb independently ran MiXCR on the PCR reads; one entry per CDR3 protein. This sample has about 160,000 distinct CDR3 sequences, with about 34% found just once. V was cut by 1 base and J by 3 bases, with 29 bases left in between. This CDR3 region has 21 residues. Germline values: CDR1 SGHVS, CDR2 FNYEAQ. The sequencing used blood, collected after autologous hematopoietic stem cell transplantation. The clonotype originates from a girl aged 10 to 17 with multiple sclerosis. The rearrangement links TRBV7-6 to TRBJ2-3; D is possibly TRBD1 (5 bases). The CDR3 DNA sequence: TGTGCCAGCAGCTTAGAGGGCTCTCTACTGGCGGTTGAAAGGGGTACAGATACGCAGTATTTT. Translating gives CASSLEGSLLAVERGTDTQYF.